Below are 29 T cell receptor beta chains sequenced from a single sample in a study of OX40 agonist ivuxolimab in advanced cancers. Produced via immunoSEQ multiplex PCR; TCRdb's table is partial and in-frame only. The table includes some 87,000 clones, approximately 93% detected once. The specimen comprised CD4+ or CD8+ T cells sorted from blood, sampled in a trial of the OX40 agonist ivuxolimab. The receptors here all came from an adult with an advanced solid tumor such as melanoma, head and neck, liver or kidney cancer.

The gene calls are TRBV5-8 and TRBJ2-7; the D is unclear. The germline V and J ends were trimmed by 5 bases and 3 bases, with 15 bases remaining between them. Germline V gene data show CDR1 as SGHTS and CDR2 as YDEGEE. The CDR3 extends over 14 amino acids. The chain's CDR3 is CASSTGSGFYEQYF. Written as DNA, the CDR3 is TGTGCCAGCAGTACGGGCAGTGGGTTCTACGAGCAGTACTTC.

The CDR3 here is CAWSDRGHEKLFF. CDR3 DNA sequence: TGTGCCTGGAGTGACAGGGGGCATGAAAAACTGTTTTTT. This sequence joins TRBV30 and TRBJ1-4, with 9 bases fitting TRBD1. This CDR3 region has 13 residues. V trimming: 1 base; J trimming: 6 bases; junction bases outside the gene matches: 0. Germline CDR1 is GTSNPN and CDR2 is SVGIG (reference sequence).

This rearrangement joins TRBV4-1 to TRBJ2-1; D possibly corresponds to TRBD2 (5 bases). V lost 0 bases to trimming and J lost 4 bases, with 16 bases between them. Germline lookup yields CDR1 MGHRA and CDR2 YSYEKL. The CDR3 loop spans 17 amino acids. The CDR3 DNA reads as TGCGCCAGCAGCCAAGAAGGACTGATCGGTACATACAATGAGCAGTTCTTC. This sequence encodes CASSQEGLIGTYNEQFF.

This chain joins TRBV18 and TRBJ1-2; D not resolved. Trimming shortened V by 0 bases and J by 2 bases, and 10 bases separated the two germline ends. The germline V gene encodes CDR1 KGHSH and CDR2 LQKENI. The CDR3 totals 15 residues. CDR3 coding DNA: TGTGCCAGCTCACCACCGCCAGCAGACAACTATGGCTACACCTTC. Its protein is CASSPPPADNYGYTF.

The chain has TRBV15 and TRBJ2-2; D gene uncertain. CDR1 and CDR2 (germline): LNHNV, YYDKDF (reference sequence). The CDR3 has 18 residues. Trimming removed 5 bases from V and 0 bases from J, with 19 bases in between. The CDR3 sequence: CATSGPNPTDPNTGELFF. The DNA of the CDR3 is TGTGCCACCAGCGGGCCTAACCCAACAGACCCGAACACCGGGGAGCTGTTTTTT.

V gene TRBV9 combines with J gene TRBJ2-7; perhaps TRBD2 as D (6 bases). Trimming took 3 bases from V and 9 from J, leaving 13 bases between them. CDR1 is SGDLS and CDR2 is YYNGEE in the germline V gene. CDR3 length equals 12 residues. The CDR3 reads CASSEGGAGQYF. CDR3 coding DNA: TGTGCCAGCAGCGAGGGCGGGGCAGGGCAGTACTTC.

The chain recombines TRBV29-1 with TRBJ1-2, with D possibly being TRBD1 (6 bases). Germline-derived CDR1 and CDR2 are SQVTM and ANQGSEA. V dropped 6 bases and J dropped 2 bases, with 13 bases sitting between them. CDR3 length: 13 amino acids. CDR3 residues: CSVSEGGNYGYTF. CDR3 bases: TGCAGCGTCTCGGAGGGGGGGAACTATGGCTACACCTTC.

This clone was seen more than once but under ten times. The gene calls are TRBV30 and TRBJ1-4; D gene unclear. V shed 0 bases and J shed 7 bases, with 6 bases lying between them. The germline CDR1 and CDR2 sequences are GTSNPN and SVGIG (reference sequence). CDR3 length: 12 residues. The CDR3 here is CAWSVLFEKLFF. The CDR3 nucleotides are TGTGCCTGGAGTGTACTTTTTGAAAAACTGTTTTTT.

V usage is TRBV4-3 and J usage is TRBJ1-1, with 7 bases lining up with TRBD1. With V trimmed by 1 base and J by 3 bases, 8 bases remained unmatched. Germline V gene lookup returns CDR1 LGHNA and CDR2 YSLEER. The CDR3 length is 16 residues. The CDR3 coding sequence is TGCGCCAGCAGCCAAGTTATTCGCAGGGGGGACACTGAAGCTTTCTTT. It translates to CASSQVIRRGDTEAFF.

The V call is TRBV5-5, the J call TRBJ2-3; TRBD2 matches at 10 bases. Per germline, CDR1 SGHKS and CDR2 YYEKEE (reference sequence). This CDR3 region has 16 residues. With 1 base clipped from V and 2 bases from J, the junction kept 4 bases outside the gene matches. The CDR3 loop reads CASSLTLAGLTDTQYF. DNA for the CDR3: TGTGCCAGCAGCTTGACACTAGCGGGGCTCACAGATACGCAGTATTTT.

V and J are TRBV9 and TRBJ2-7; TRBD1 agrees at 9 bases. The CDR3 consists of 13 residues. Trimming at V came to 4 bases and at J to 6 bases, leaving 5 bases not matched to a gene. Germline loops: CDR1 SGDLS, CDR2 YYNGEE. Here the CDR3 reads CASSLRTGAEQYF. In nucleotides, the CDR3 is TGTGCCAGCAGCCTCCGGACAGGGGCCGAGCAGTACTTC. Using reference TRBV9 and TRBJ2-7 for the parts outside the CDR3, the full variable domain is DSGVTQTPKHLITATGQRVTLRCSPRSGDLSVYWYQQSLDQGLQFLIQYYNGEERAKGNILERFSAQQFPDLHSELNLSSLELGDSALYFCASSLRTGAEQYFGPGTRLTVT.

V usage is TRBV11-2 and J usage is TRBJ2-7, with TRBD1 as a possible D gene (6 bases). The germline gives CDR1 SGHAT, CDR2 FQNNGV. The ends were cut back, 4 bases at V and 3 bases at J, with 7 bases in the middle. The CDR3 length is 12 residues. As DNA, the CDR3 is TGTGCCAGCAGCTCGGACAGCTACGAGCAGTACTTC. Amino acids: CASSSDSYEQYF.

This chain links TRBV21-1 with TRBJ2-7; the table's TRBD2 call for D was not verified on the DNA. TRBV21-1 is tagged as a pseudogene. The CDR3 runs 13 residues. CDR3 residues: CASRLLREDEQYF. CDR3 bases: TGTGCCAGCAGGCTATTACGCGAGGACGAGCAGTACTTC.

The rearrangement links TRBV6-5 to TRBJ2-3, with TRBD2 matching 8 bases. Trimming cost V 5 bases and J 4 bases; bases outside gene matches: 5. The CDR3 runs to 14 residues. Germline loops: CDR1 MNHEY, CDR2 SVGAGI. CDR3 protein: CASSASGGADTQYF. The CDR3 DNA reads TGTGCCAGCAGTGCGAGCGGGGGAGCAGATACGCAGTATTTT.

The chain combines TRBV4-3 with TRBJ2-7; D remains unclear. Germline V CDR1 and CDR2: LGHNA, YSLEER. The V and J ends lost 1 base and 0 bases respectively, with 16 bases between them. The CDR3 loop spans 17 amino acids. The CDR3 is CASSQGDLGIGSYEQYF. The CDR3 coding sequence is TGCGCCAGCAGCCAAGGCGACCTAGGGATCGGCTCCTACGAGCAGTACTTC.

The chain has TRBV4-3 and TRBJ2-7; weak D call: TRBD1 (6 bases). CDR3 length equals 15 residues. V was clipped by 1 base and J by 2 bases, with 12 bases between them. The germline V gene encodes CDR1 LGHNA and CDR2 YSLEER. CDR3 region: CASSQVVGTPYEQYF. Here the CDR3 DNA reads TGCGCCAGCAGCCAAGTTGTGGGGACACCCTACGAGCAGTACTTC.

The chain links TRBV7-2 to TRBJ1-3, with D possibly matching TRBD1 (5 bases). The V and J ends lost 2 bases and 0 bases respectively, with 11 bases between them. This CDR3 has 16 amino acids. Germline CDR1 is SGHTA and CDR2 is FQGNSA. The DNA of the CDR3 is TGTGCCAGCAGCTTATGGGGGGAGAGCTCTGGAAACACCATATATTTT. Protein product: CASSLWGESSGNTIYF.

The chain is built from TRBV19 and TRBJ2-7; tentatively, D is TRBD1 (5 bases). Trimming cost V 3 bases and J 2 bases, with 11 bases left between them. The CDR3 totals 14 residues. Germline loops: CDR1 LNHDA, CDR2 SQIVND (reference sequence). The CDR3 reads CASSMVQGTYEQYF. The CDR3 nucleotides read TGTGCCAGTAGTATGGTCCAGGGCACCTACGAGCAGTACTTC.

The chain joins TRBV13 to TRBJ2-2; 9 bases line up with TRBD2. The CDR3 is 17 amino acids. J lost 1 base, V lost 4 bases, and 7 bases had no gene match. CDR1 is PRHDT and CDR2 is FYEKMQ in the germline V gene (reference sequence). CDR3 DNA: TGTGCCAGCAGCTCCCCTACTAGCGGGCGGAACACCGGGGAGCTGTTTTTT. This gives the protein CASSSPTSGRNTGELFF.

The chain employs TRBV7-3 and TRBJ2-7; unclear D gene. The germline CDR1 and CDR2 sequences are SGHTA and FQGTGA. Deletions cut 0 bases from V and 3 bases from J, with 9 bases between. This CDR3 is 14 amino acids long. CDR3 protein: CASSLTGNHYEQYF. The CDR3, as DNA: TGTGCCAGCAGCTTAACGGGAAACCACTACGAGCAGTACTTC.

This chain uses TRBV5-1 with TRBJ2-3; D is perhaps TRBD1 (6 bases). This CDR3 has 14 amino acids. The V end lost 4 bases, the J end lost 2 bases, and 11 bases lay between the germline ends. From germline, CDR1 is SGHRS and CDR2 YFSETQ. CDR3 DNA sequence: TGCGCCAGCAGCGTCAGGGGCACCACAGATACGCAGTATTTT. Protein product: CASSVRGTTDTQYF.

The J gene is TRBJ2-7, the V gene TRBV6-6; 11 positions match TRBD2. The CDR3 totals 15 residues. Trimming at V came to 5 bases and at J to 6 bases, leaving 9 bases not matched to a gene. Germline V gene lookup returns CDR1 MNHNY and CDR2 SVGAGI (reference sequence). CDR3 nucleotide sequence: TGTGCCAGCAGTCAGGTCCGTCTAGCGGGAGGCGAGCAGTACTTC. Its protein product is CASSQVRLAGGEQYF.

The J gene is TRBJ2-2, the V gene TRBV6-5, with D uncertain. CDR3 length: 14 residues. V lost 4 bases to trimming and J lost 1 base, with 7 bases between them. Looked up from germline, CDR1 is MNHEY and CDR2 is SVGAGI. The CDR3 reads CASSLVGNTGELFF. The CDR3 bases are TGTGCCAGCAGTTTAGTAGGGAACACCGGGGAGCTGTTTTTT.

The chain has TRBV9 and TRBJ2-7; 7 nucleotides line up with TRBD1. The CDR3 covers 15 residues. After removal of 0 bases from V and 2 bases from J, the junction contained 5 bases not matched to a gene. CDR1 SGDLS and CDR2 YYNGEE come from the germline V gene. The CDR3 here is CASSVAPGTAYEQYF. The CDR3 region has the DNA TGTGCCAGCAGCGTAGCCCCGGGGACAGCCTACGAGCAGTACTTC.

The V gene is TRBV6-5, the J gene TRBJ2-7; 7 positions match TRBD1. The V and J ends lost 10 bases and 3 bases, in that order; junction bases with no gene match: 6. The CDR3 sequence is 12 residues long. Germline CDR1 MNHEY, CDR2 SVGAGI. This CDR3 is CATLTGSYEQYF. DNA for the CDR3: TGTGCCACGCTGACAGGGAGCTACGAGCAGTACTTC.

V is TRBV6-1 and J is TRBJ2-7, with TRBD1 matching 9 bases. V trimming: 4 bases; J trimming: 7 bases; junction bases outside the gene matches: 8. There are 14 residues in the CDR3. Germline V gene data show CDR1 as MNHNS and CDR2 as SASEGT. The CDR3: CASSGGQGMVEQYF. In DNA form, the CDR3 reads TGTGCCAGCAGTGGGGGACAGGGCATGGTGGAGCAGTACTTC.

The chain is built from TRBV5-5 and TRBJ2-1; tentative D call: TRBD2 (6 bases). The CDR3 has 15 amino acids. Germline V gene lookup returns CDR1 SGHKS and CDR2 YYEKEE (reference sequence). V lost 0 bases and J lost 5, with 12 bases in between. The CDR3 DNA is TGTGCCAGCAGCTTGGTATGGGGAGGCCACAATGAGCAGTTCTTC. Its protein product is CASSLVWGGHNEQFF.

Here the CDR3 reads CASSPASYGYTF. The CDR3 coding sequence is TGTGCCAGCAGCCCAGCGAGCTATGGCTACACCTTC. The chain is built from TRBV7-3 and TRBJ1-2; D not resolved. CDR1 is SGHTA, CDR2 FQGTGA, per germline. This CDR3 has 12 amino acids. Trimming took 5 bases from V and 4 from J, leaving 8 bases between them.

The chain carries TRBV5-1 and TRBJ2-3; D is perhaps TRBD1 (6 bases). Trimming took off 0 bases at V and 3 bases at J, with 14 bases between the two ends. CDR3 size: 16 residues. Per the germline V gene, CDR1 is SGHRS and CDR2 is YFSETQ. The CDR3 sequence: CASSLVGGALTDTQYF. The CDR3 DNA reads as TGCGCCAGCAGCTTGGTTGGGGGCGCATTGACAGATACGCAGTATTTT.